These T cell receptor beta chains were read from a single sample in a study of technical replicates of blood from four donors. The repertoire was sequenced with immunoSEQ multiplex PCR; TCRdb's copy has only in-frame clones and lacks some. The sample consists of roughly 80,000 clones, approximately 94% of them appearing once. Input material: T cells isolated from PBMCs. The receptors derive from a human donor in good health. Both conserved end residues are part of each CDR3. The order of the fields is CDR3 length, clone size, V gene, D gene, J gene, CDR3 protein, CDR3 DNA. The D gene is left open where the match is weak. Not every row has a clone size; where given, it reads once, few, many or a size class.

17	-	TRBV5-1	-	TRBJ2-4	CASSVGGRGLAKNIQYF	TGCGCCAGCAGCGTAGGGGGACGGGGCTTAGCCAAAAACATTCAGTACTTC
15	-	TRBV5-1	TRBD2	TRBJ2-3	CASSLVAGEVDTQYF	TGCGCCAGCAGCTTGGTAGCGGGAGAAGTAGATACGCAGTATTTT
14	-	TRBV28	TRBD1	TRBJ1-5	CASRGSTGDQPQHF	TGTGCCAGCCGGGGGTCGACAGGGGATCAGCCCCAGCATTTT
14	-	TRBV11-1	TRBD1	TRBJ2-2	CASSRQGDTGELFF	TGTGCCAGCAGCCGACAGGGAGACACCGGGGAGCTGTTTTTT
14	-	TRBV2	TRBD1	TRBJ2-4	CASSSPETGNIQYF	TGTGCCAGCAGTTCCCCAGAGACAGGGAACATTCAGTACTTC
17	-	TRBV4-2	TRBD2	TRBJ2-7	CASSRTGTSGSSYEQYF	TGTGCCAGCAGCCGAACAGGGACTAGCGGCAGCTCCTACGAGCAGTACTTC
13	-	TRBV28	-	TRBJ2-5	CASSFVQQETQYF	TGTGCCAGCAGTTTCGTACAGCAAGAGACCCAGTACTTC
16	-	TRBV29-1	TRBD1	TRBJ1-4	CSVVWFIGQGNEKLFF	TGCAGCGTTGTTTGGTTTATCGGACAGGGGAATGAAAAACTGTTTTTT
14	-	TRBV7-9	TRBD1	TRBJ1-2	CASSLGQGAYGYTF	TGTGCCAGCAGCCTTGGACAGGGGGCCTATGGCTACACCTTC
16	-	TRBV28	TRBD1	TRBJ1-5	CASSSGTGQSNQPQHF	TGTGCCAGCAGTTCTGGGACAGGGCAGAGCAATCAGCCCCAGCATTTT
13	-	TRBV6-1	TRBD2	TRBJ2-7	CASSEAGLDEQYF	TGTGCCAGCAGTGAAGCGGGACTAGACGAGCAGTACTTC
12	-	TRBV5-1	-	TRBJ1-3	CASSLPGNTIYF	TGCGCCAGCAGCCTACCTGGAAACACCATATATTTT
16	-	TRBV6-6	TRBD2	TRBJ2-3	CASSYSLAGSTDTQYF	TGTGCCAGCAGTTATTCCCTAGCGGGAAGCACAGATACGCAGTATTTT
15	-	TRBV7-3	TRBD2	TRBJ2-3	CASSLAGGSADTQYF	TGTGCCAGCAGCTTAGCGGGAGGATCTGCAGATACGCAGTATTTT
13	-	TRBV19	TRBD2	TRBJ2-1	CASSKIAGVEQFF	TGTGCCAGTAGTAAGATAGCGGGAGTTGAGCAGTTCTTC
12	-	TRBV5-5	-	TRBJ1-1	CASSLLISEAFF	TGTGCCAGCAGCTTACTAATTTCTGAAGCTTTCTTT
14	-	TRBV29-1	TRBD2	TRBJ2-2	CSAKTSGRTGELFF	TGCAGCGCCAAAACTAGCGGGAGGACCGGGGAGCTGTTTTTT
12	-	TRBV11-2	TRBD2	TRBJ2-3	CATLAGGDTQYF	TGTGCCACTTTAGCGGGGGGAGATACGCAGTATTTT
15	-	TRBV19	-	TRBJ2-3	CASSIDSVLPDTQYF	TGTGCCAGTAGTATTGACTCCGTCCTCCCAGATACGCAGTATTTT
16	-	TRBV7-2	-	TRBJ2-3	CASSFYGREGTDTQYF	TGTGCCAGCAGCTTTTACGGGCGGGAAGGGACAGATACGCAGTATTTT
15	-	TRBV28	TRBD1	TRBJ1-4	CATNPDRETNEKLFF	TGTGCCACCAACCCAGACAGGGAGACTAATGAAAAACTGTTTTTT
15	-	TRBV15	-	TRBJ2-4	CATSVAGRLKNIQYF	TGTGCCACCAGCGTCGCGGGGCGGTTAAAAAACATTCAGTACTTC
14	once	TRBV7-9	TRBD2	TRBJ2-7	CASSPLAGGYEQYF	TGTGCCAGCAGCCCTCTAGCGGGAGGCTACGAGCAGTACTTC
17	-	TRBV7-9	TRBD2	TRBJ2-5	CASSLPLGLAGEETQYF	TGTGCCAGCAGCTTACCCCTAGGACTAGCGGGAGAAGAGACCCAGTACTTC
14	-	TRBV15	-	TRBJ2-7	CATSRGQGWDEQYF	TGTGCCACCAGCAGAGGTCAGGGTTGGGACGAGCAGTACTTC